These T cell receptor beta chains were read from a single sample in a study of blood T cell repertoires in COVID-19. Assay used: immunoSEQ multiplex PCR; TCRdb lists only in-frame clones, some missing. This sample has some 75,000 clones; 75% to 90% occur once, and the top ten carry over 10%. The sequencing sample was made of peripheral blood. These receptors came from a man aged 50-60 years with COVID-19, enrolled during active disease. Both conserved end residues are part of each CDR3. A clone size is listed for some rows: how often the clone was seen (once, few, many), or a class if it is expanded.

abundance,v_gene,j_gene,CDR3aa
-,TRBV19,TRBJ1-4,CASTPLDSPRGKLFF
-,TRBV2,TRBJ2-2,CASSEPTGDTGELFF
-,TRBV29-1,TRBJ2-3,CSVAWRGRTDTQYF
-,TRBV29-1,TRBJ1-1,CSVRTVTDTEAFF
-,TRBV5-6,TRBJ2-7,CASSFGSGASYEQYF
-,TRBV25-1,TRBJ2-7,CASRKGGAYEQYF
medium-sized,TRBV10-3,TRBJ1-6,CAIRQGVEGSPLHF
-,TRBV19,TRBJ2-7,CASSMGQGGGEQYF
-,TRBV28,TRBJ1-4,CASSSQGANEKLFF
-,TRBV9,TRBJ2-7,CASSARQGETYEQYF
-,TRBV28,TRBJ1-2,CASSVTGPNGYTF
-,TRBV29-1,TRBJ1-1,CSADRSGSGTEAFF
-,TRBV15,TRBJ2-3,CATSSTPRLGQGSDTQYF
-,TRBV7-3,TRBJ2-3,CASSLGGLAGGFTDTQYF
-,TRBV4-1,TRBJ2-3,CASSQGEGTDTQYF
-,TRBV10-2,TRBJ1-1,CASSEILGATEAFF
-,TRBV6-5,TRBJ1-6,CASSFRQDHSPLHF
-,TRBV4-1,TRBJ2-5,CASSQRPPGAGGGETQYF
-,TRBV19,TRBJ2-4,CASSYTGAQNIQYF
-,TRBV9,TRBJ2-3,CASSVGGLSTDTQYF
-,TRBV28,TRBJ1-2,CASSLMTAAYGYTF
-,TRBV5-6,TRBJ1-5,CASSLAGGSNQPQHF
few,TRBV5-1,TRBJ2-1,CASSSWPRTSGRADSYNEQFF
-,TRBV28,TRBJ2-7,CASRGAGGSYEQYF
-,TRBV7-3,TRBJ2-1,CASSPSPRGYSYNEQFF